The 15 T cell receptor beta chains below all came from one sample that was sequenced in a study of blood T cell repertoires in COVID-19. Using immunoSEQ multiplex PCR, the repertoire was profiled, and TCRdb retains in-frame clones only, with some absent. This table holds approximately 120,000 clones, approximately 90% found once. The sequencing input was peripheral blood. These TCRs come from a man over 45 with COVID-19, enrolled during active disease.

The V gene is TRBV11-2, the J gene TRBJ2-1, with 8 bases fitting TRBD1. The CDR3 is 14 residues long. From germline, CDR1 is SGHAT and CDR2 FQNNGV. V trimming: 4 bases; J trimming: 8 bases; junction bases outside the gene matches: 7. CDR3 residues: CASSSPGTGHEQFF. CDR3 sequence (DNA): TGTGCCAGCAGCTCCCCCGGGACAGGCCATGAGCAGTTCTTC.

This clone occurred once. The chain uses TRBV29-1 and TRBJ2-6; D gene unclear. Germline V gene data show CDR1 as SQVTM and CDR2 as ANQGSEA. CDR3 length: 12 amino acids. Trimming took 5 bases from V and 1 from J, leaving 3 bases between them. CDR3 protein: CSVSSGANVLTF. The CDR3 region has the DNA TGCAGCGTTTCATCTGGGGCCAACGTCCTGACTTTC.

The chain joins TRBV19 to TRBJ2-7, with D tentatively TRBD2 (5 bases). The germline CDR1 and CDR2 sequences are LNHDA and SQIVND (reference sequence). The CDR3 covers 13 residues. Trimming left V 5 bases short and J 2 bases short, with 10 bases between. The CDR3: CASSRSGPYEQYF. In DNA form, the CDR3 reads TGTGCCAGTAGTCGGAGCGGTCCCTACGAGCAGTACTTC.

This chain connects TRBV9 to TRBJ2-5; 9 bases match TRBD2. Germline V CDR1 and CDR2: SGDLS, YYNGEE. This CDR3 contains 16 residues. With 0 bases clipped from V and 2 bases from J, the junction kept 5 bases outside the gene matches. CDR3: CASSVEGGRGQETQYF. CDR3 DNA: TGTGCCAGCAGCGTAGAAGGCGGGAGGGGACAAGAGACCCAGTACTTC.

The chain carries TRBV24-1 and TRBJ1-2, with 12 positions matching TRBD1. The V segment lost 0 bases and the J segment 6 bases; nucleotides outside the gene matches: 4. Germline CDR1 is KGHDR and CDR2 is SFDVKD. CDR3 size: 16 residues. In DNA, the CDR3 is TGTGCCACCAGTGATTTGAAAGGGACAGGGGGCCATGGCTACACCTTC. Translation: CATSDLKGTGGHGYTF.

The chain combines TRBV27 with TRBJ2-7; D is ambiguous. The germline V and J ends were trimmed by 5 bases and 7 bases, with 15 bases remaining between them. This CDR3 region has 13 residues. From germline, CDR1 is MNHEY and CDR2 SMNVEV (reference sequence). This chain's CDR3 is CASSLRLGREQYF. Written as DNA, the CDR3 is TGTGCCAGCAGTCTTCGACTGGGTAGGGAGCAGTACTTC.

The V call is TRBV27, the J call TRBJ1-2; possible D gene TRBD1, 5 bases. The CDR3 is 14 residues long. The germline V gene has CDR1 MNHEY and CDR2 SMNVEV (reference sequence). Trimming removed 5 bases from V and 3 bases from J, with 13 bases in between. The CDR3 sequence is CASSPTRVHYGYTF. The CDR3 DNA reads as TGTGCCAGCAGTCCGACCAGGGTTCACTATGGCTACACCTTC.

The chain recombines TRBV11-3 with TRBJ2-1, with 7 bases identical to TRBD2. J was trimmed by 4 bases and V by 3 bases; bases with no gene match: 3. Germline V CDR1 and CDR2: SGHNT, YENEEA. The CDR3 is 14 amino acids. In DNA, the CDR3 is TGTGCCAGCAGCTTGCCGGGAGGTTACAATGAGCAGTTCTTC. Translated, it gives CASSLPGGYNEQFF.

The chain carries TRBV9 and TRBJ1-5; TRBD1 is a possible D gene (6 bases). Looked up from germline, CDR1 is SGDLS and CDR2 is YYNGEE. The germline V and J ends were trimmed by 3 bases and 4 bases, with 11 bases remaining between them. The CDR3 is made up of 14 amino acids. CDR3 DNA sequence: TGTGCCAGCAGCGCGGACAGCAAAAATCAGCCCCAGCATTTT. It encodes CASSADSKNQPQHF. The complete variable domain, with remaining parts taken from reference TRBV9 and TRBJ1-5, reads DSGVTQTPKHLITATGQRVTLRCSPRSGDLSVYWYQQSLDQGLQFLIQYYNGEERAKGNILERFSAQQFPDLHSELNLSSLELGDSALYFCASSADSKNQPQHFGDGTRLSIL.

The rearrangement links TRBV2 to TRBJ2-1; TRBD1 aligns across 8 bases. CDR3 length: 16 residues. Losses at the gene ends were 0 bases for V and 4 bases for J; bases not matched to a gene: 5. Germline-derived CDR1 and CDR2 are SNHLY and FYNNEI. CDR3 DNA sequence: TGTGCCAGCAGTGAAGCGGGGCAGGGGGCTTACAATGAGCAGTTCTTC. This sequence encodes CASSEAGQGAYNEQFF.

V gene TRBV10-3 combines with J gene TRBJ2-1; 9 bases fit TRBD2. This CDR3 has 16 residues. Germline-derived CDR1 and CDR2 are ENHRY and SYGVKD. Unmatched junction bases numbered 9, after V lost 0 bases and J lost 9 bases. CDR3 coding DNA: TGTGCCATCAGTGAGTCGAACCCAGCGGGGGGCACTGAGCAGTTCTTC. This translates into CAISESNPAGGTEQFF.

V gene TRBV6-2 or TRBV6-3 combines with J gene TRBJ2-3; 12 bases align to TRBD2. This CDR3 has 18 residues. The V gene's germline CDR1 is MNHEY and CDR2 SVGEGT. After removal of 0 bases from V and 0 bases from J, the junction contained 4 bases not matched to a gene. CDR3: CASSYSIGLAGSTDTQYF. CDR3 DNA: TGTGCCAGCAGTTACTCGATTGGACTAGCGGGAAGCACAGATACGCAGTATTTT.

This clone was observed a few times. This sequence joins TRBV5-1 and TRBJ1-4; D unclear. V was cut by 5 bases and J by 3 bases, with 11 bases left in between. The CDR3 length is 14 residues. CDR1 is SGHRS and CDR2 is YFSETQ in the germline V gene. CDR3 nucleotide sequence: TGCGCCAGCAGGAAACAGAGCTCTAATGAAAAACTGTTTTTT. As protein: CASRKQSSNEKLFF.

This clone was found once. CDR3 in DNA: TGTGCCAGCAGCATAGGGGGGGATAGGCGTGAGCAGTTCTTC. Its translation is CASSIGGDRREQFF. The V gene is TRBV9, the J gene TRBJ2-1, with D tentatively TRBD2 (7 bases). Between the trimmed V and J ends, which lost 4 bases and 9 bases, there was a span of 17 bases. The CDR3 is 14 residues long. The germline V gene has CDR1 SGDLS and CDR2 YYNGEE.

The rearrangement links TRBV27 to TRBJ1-2; 10 bases line up with TRBD1. This CDR3 is 15 amino acids long. Germline CDR1 is MNHEY and CDR2 is SMNVEV (reference sequence). V was pared by 6 bases and J by 4 bases, with 8 bases of the junction left unmatched. DNA of the CDR3: TGTGCCAGCAGCCCGAGACAGGGGGCCGGCTATGGCTACACCTTC. This encodes CASSPRQGAGYGYTF.